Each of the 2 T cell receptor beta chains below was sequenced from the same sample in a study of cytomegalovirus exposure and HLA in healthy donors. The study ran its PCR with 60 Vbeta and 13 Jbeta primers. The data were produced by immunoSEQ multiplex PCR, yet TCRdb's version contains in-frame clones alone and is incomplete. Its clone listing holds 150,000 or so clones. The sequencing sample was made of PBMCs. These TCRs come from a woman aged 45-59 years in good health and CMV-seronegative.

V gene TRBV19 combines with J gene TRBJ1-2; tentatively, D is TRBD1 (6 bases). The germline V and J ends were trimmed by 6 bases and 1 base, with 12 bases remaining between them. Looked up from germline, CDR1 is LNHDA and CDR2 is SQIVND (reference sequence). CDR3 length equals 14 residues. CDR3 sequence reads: CASRKQGVNYGYTF. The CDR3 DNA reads TGTGCCAGTAGGAAACAGGGAGTTAACTATGGCTACACCTTC.

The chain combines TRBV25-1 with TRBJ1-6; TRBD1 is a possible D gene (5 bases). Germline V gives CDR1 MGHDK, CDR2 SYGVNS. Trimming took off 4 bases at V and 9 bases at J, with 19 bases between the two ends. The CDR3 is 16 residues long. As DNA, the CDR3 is TGTGCCAGCAGTGCACGGGGGACCTTTACAGGTTCACCCCTCCACTTT. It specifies CASSARGTFTGSPLHF.